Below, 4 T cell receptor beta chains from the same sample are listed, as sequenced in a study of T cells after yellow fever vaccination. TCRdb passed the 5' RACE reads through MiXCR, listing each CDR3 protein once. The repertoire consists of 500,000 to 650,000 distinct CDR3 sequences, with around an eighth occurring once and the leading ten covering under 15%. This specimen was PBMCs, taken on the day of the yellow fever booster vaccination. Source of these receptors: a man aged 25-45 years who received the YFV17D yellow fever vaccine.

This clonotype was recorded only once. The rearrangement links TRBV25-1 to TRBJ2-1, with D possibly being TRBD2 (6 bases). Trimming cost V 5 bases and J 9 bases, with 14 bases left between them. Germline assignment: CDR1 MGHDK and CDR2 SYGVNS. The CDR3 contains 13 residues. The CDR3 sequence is CASSRRERSEQFF. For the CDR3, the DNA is TGTGCCAGCAGTCGGCGGGAACGCAGTGAGCAGTTCTTC.

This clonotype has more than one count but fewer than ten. The CDR3 protein is CASSVAGGPGTGELFF. The CDR3 DNA reads TGTGCCAGTAGTGTAGCGGGAGGGCCGGGCACCGGGGAGCTGTTTTTT. The genes are TRBV19 and TRBJ2-2; 11 nucleotides align to TRBD2. Germline trimming cut 5 bases from V and 4 bases from J; bases unmatched to any gene: 6. CDR1 and CDR2 from the germline V gene are LNHDA and SQIVND (reference sequence). This CDR3 is 16 amino acids long.

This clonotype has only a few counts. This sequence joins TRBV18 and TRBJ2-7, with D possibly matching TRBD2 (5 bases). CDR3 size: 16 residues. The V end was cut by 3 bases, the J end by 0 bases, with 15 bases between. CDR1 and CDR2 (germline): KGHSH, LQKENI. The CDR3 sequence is CASSPYRTGSSYEQYF. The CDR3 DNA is TGTGCCAGCTCACCTTATAGGACGGGGAGCTCCTACGAGCAGTACTTC.

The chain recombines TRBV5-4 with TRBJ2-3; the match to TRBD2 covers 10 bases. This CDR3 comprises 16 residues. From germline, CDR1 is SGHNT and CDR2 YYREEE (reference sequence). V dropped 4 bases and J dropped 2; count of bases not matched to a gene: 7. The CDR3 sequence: CASSPTTSGFTDTQYF. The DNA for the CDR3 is TGTGCCAGCAGCCCCACGACTAGCGGGTTCACAGATACGCAGTATTTT.